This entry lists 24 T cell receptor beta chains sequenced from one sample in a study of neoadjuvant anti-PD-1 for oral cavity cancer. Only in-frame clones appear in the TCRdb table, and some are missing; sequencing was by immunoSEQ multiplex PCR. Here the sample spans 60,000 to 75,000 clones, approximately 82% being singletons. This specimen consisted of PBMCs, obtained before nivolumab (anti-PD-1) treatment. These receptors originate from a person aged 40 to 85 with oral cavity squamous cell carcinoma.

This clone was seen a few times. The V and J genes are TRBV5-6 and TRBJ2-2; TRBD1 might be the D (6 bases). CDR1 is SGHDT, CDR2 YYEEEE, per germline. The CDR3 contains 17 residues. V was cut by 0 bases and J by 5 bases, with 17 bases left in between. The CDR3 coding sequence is TGTGCCAGCAGCTTGGCCCTACAGGGACGTAGGACCGGGGAGCTGTTTTTT. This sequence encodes CASSLALQGRRTGELFF. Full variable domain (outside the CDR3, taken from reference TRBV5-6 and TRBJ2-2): DAGVTQSPTHLIKTRGQQVTLRCSPKSGHDTVSWYQQALGQGPQFIFQYYEEEERQRGNFPDRFSGHQFPNYSSELNVNALLLGDSALYLCASSLALQGRRTGELFFGEGSRLTVL.

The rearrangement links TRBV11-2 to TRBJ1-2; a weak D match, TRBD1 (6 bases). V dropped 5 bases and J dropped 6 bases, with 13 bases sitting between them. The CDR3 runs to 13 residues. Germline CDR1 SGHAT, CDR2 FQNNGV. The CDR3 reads CASSKQGENGYTF. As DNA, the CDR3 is TGTGCCAGCAGCAAACAGGGAGAGAATGGCTACACCTTC.

The CDR3 reads CASSLQWQGYEQYF. DNA of the CDR3: TGTGCCAGCAGCTTACAATGGCAGGGATACGAGCAGTACTTC. This chain links TRBV11-1 with TRBJ2-7, with a possible D match to TRBD1 (5 bases). CDR1 is SGHAT and CDR2 is FQDESV in the germline V gene (reference sequence). The CDR3 length is 14 residues. Deletions cut 2 bases from V and 4 bases from J, with 12 bases between.

CDR3 amino acids: CASGFPSGVDVDEQFF. The CDR3, as DNA: TGTGCTAGTGGTTTCCCCAGCGGGGTTGACGTTGATGAGCAGTTCTTC. The genes are TRBV12-5 and TRBJ2-1, with 7 bases aligning to TRBD2. The germline CDR1 and CDR2 sequences are LGHNT and FRNRAP. There are 16 residues in the CDR3. The V segment lost 3 bases and the J segment 8 bases; nucleotides outside the gene matches: 13. Complete variable domain (other parts from reference TRBV12-5 and TRBJ2-1): DARVTQTPRHKVTEMGQEVTMRCQPILGHNTVFWYRQTMMQGLELLAYFRNRAPLDDSGMPKDRFSAEMPDATLATLKIQPSEPRDSAVYFCASGFPSGVDVDEQFFGPGTRLTVL.

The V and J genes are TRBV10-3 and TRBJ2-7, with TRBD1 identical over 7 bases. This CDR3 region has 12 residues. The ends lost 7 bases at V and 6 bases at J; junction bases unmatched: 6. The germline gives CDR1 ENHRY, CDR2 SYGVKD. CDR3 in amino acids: CAITQQGIEQYF. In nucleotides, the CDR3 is TGTGCCATCACTCAACAGGGGATCGAGCAGTACTTC.

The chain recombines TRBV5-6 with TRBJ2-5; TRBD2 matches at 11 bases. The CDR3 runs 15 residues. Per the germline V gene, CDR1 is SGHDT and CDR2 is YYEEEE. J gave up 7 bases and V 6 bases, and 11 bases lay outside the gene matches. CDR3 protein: CASIRLAGLDGTQYF. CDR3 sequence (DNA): TGTGCCAGCATCCGACTAGCGGGGCTCGACGGGACCCAGTACTTC.

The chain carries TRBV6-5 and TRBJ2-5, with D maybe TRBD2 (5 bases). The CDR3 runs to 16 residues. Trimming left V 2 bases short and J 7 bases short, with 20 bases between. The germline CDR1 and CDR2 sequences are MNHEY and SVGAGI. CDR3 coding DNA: TGTGCCAGCAGTTACCCCTCGCCGGCGGGTCCGGGGACCCAGTACTTC. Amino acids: CASSYPSPAGPGTQYF.

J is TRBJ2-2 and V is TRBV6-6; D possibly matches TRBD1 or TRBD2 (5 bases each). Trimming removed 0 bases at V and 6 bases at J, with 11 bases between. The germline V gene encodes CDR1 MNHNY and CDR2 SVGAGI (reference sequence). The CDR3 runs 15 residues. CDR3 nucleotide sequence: TGTGCCAGCAGTTACTCGGGGACGAGAGCCGGGGAGCTGTTTTTT. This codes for CASSYSGTRAGELFF.

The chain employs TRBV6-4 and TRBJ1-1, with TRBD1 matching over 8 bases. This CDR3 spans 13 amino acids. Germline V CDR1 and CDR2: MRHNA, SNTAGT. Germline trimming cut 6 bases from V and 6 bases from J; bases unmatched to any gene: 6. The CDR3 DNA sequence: TGTGCCAGCAGCCACGGACAGGGCGCTGAAGCTTTCTTT. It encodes CASSHGQGAEAFF.

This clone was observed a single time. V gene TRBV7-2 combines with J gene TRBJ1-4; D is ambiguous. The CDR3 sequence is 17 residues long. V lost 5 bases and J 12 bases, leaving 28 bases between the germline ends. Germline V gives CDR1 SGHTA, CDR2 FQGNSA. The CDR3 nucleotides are TGTGCCAGCAGCCCCGGGTTGAGGTCCTCTACTGACGGACAACTGTTTTTT. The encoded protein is CASSPGLRSSTDGQLFF.

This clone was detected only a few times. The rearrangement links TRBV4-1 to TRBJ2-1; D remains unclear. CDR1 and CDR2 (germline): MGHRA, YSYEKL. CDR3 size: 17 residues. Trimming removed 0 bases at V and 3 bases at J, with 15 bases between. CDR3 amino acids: CASSQDPPPANYNEQFF. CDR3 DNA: TGCGCCAGCAGCCAAGATCCACCCCCCGCGAACTACAATGAGCAGTTCTTC.

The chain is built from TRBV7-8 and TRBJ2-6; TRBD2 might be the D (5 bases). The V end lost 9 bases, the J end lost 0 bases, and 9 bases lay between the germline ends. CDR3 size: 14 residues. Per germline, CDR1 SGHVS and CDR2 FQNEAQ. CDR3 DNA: TGTGCCAGTGGAGGAGGCTCTGGGGCCAACGTCCTGACTTTC. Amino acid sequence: CASGGGSGANVLTF.

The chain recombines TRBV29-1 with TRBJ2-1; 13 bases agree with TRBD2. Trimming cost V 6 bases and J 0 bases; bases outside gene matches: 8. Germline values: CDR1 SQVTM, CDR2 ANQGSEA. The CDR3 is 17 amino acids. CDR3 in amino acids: CSVVGLAGFSSYNEQFF. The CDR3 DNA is TGCAGCGTGGTGGGACTAGCGGGATTCTCCTCCTACAATGAGCAGTTCTTC.

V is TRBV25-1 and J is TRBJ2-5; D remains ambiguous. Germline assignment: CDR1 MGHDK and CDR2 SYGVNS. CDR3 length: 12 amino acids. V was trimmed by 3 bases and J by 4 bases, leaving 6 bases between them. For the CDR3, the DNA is TGTGCCAGCAGTGAGCAGCTAGAGACCCAGTACTTC. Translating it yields CASSEQLETQYF.

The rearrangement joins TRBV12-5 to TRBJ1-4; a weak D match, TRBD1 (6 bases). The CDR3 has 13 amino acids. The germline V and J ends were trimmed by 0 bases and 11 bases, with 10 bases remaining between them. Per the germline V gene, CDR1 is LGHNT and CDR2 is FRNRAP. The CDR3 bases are TGTGCTAGTGGTTTGGTACAGGGACGGAAACTGTTTTTT. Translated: CASGLVQGRKLFF.

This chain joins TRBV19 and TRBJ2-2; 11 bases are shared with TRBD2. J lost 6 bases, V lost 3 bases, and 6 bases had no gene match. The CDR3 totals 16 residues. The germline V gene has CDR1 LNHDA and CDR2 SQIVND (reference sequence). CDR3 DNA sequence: TGTGCCAGTAGTATCTTAGCGGGGGGGCCGTCCGGGGAGCTGTTTTTT. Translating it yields CASSILAGGPSGELFF.

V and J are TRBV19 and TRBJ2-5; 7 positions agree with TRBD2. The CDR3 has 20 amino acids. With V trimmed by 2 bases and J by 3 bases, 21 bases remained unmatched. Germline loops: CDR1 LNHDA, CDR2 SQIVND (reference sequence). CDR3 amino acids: CASSISGRLAGPRRKETQYF. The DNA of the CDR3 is TGTGCCAGTAGTATAAGCGGTCGATTAGCGGGTCCTCGGAGGAAAGAGACCCAGTACTTC.

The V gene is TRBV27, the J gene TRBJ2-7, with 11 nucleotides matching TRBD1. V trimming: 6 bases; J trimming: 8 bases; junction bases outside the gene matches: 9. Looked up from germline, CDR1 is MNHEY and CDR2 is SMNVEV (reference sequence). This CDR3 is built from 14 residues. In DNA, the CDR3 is TGTGCCAGCAGCCACCGGGACAGGGGGTCTCAGCAGTACTTC. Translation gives CASSHRDRGSQQYF.

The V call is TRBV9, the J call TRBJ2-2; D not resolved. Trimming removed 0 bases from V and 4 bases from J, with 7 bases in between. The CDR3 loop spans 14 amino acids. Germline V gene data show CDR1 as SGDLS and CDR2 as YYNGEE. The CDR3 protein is CASSVVSGTGELFF. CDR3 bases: TGTGCCAGCAGCGTAGTATCAGGCACCGGGGAGCTGTTTTTT.

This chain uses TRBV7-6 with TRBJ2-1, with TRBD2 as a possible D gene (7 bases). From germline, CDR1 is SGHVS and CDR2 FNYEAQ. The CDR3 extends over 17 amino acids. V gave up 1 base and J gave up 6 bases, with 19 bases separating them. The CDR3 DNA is TGTGCCAGCAGCTTAGGGGTCGGCGGGGGCCAACGCAATGAGCAGTTCTTC. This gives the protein CASSLGVGGGQRNEQFF.

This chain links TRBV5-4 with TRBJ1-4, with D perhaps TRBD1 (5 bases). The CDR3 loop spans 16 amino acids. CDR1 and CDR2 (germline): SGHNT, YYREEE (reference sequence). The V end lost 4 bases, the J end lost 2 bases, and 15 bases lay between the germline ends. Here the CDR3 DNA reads TGTGCCAGCAGCCCTGGACAAGGATGGACTAATGAAAAACTGTTTTTT. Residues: CASSPGQGWTNEKLFF.

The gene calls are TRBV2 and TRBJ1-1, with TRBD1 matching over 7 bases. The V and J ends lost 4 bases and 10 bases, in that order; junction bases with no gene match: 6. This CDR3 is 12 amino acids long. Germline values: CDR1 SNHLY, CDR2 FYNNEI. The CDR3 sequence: CASSGQGLGAFF. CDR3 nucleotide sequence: TGTGCCAGCAGTGGACAGGGATTAGGAGCTTTCTTT. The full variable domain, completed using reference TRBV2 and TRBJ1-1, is EPEVTQTPSHQVTQMGQEVILRCVPISNHLYFYWYRQILGQKVEFLVSFYNNEISEKSEIFDDQFSVERPDGSNFTLKIRSTKLEDSAMYFCASSGQGLGAFFGQGTRLTVV.

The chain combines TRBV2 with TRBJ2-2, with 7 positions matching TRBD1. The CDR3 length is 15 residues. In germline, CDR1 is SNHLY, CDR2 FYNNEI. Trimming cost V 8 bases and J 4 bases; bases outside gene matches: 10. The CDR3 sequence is CASRTETGATGELFF. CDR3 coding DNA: TGTGCCAGCCGTACGGAAACAGGGGCCACCGGGGAGCTGTTTTTT.

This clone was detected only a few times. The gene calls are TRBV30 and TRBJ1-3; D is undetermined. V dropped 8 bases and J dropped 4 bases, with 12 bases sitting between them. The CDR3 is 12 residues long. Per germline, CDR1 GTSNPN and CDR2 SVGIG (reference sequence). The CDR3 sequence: CAGTSAGNTIYF. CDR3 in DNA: TGTGCCGGTACAAGTGCAGGAAACACCATATATTTT.